This T cell receptor beta chain was observed in a study of long-term antiretroviral therapy in people with HIV. Whole-study results and caveats: Missing from the dataset were any data on ART adherence, viral resistance or therapy changes. Upon ART, diversity increased but remained lower than transplant donor controls.

Of note for this clone: Its target is not known.

They ran version v3.0 of the immunoSEQ assay at survey level. The data were produced by immunoSEQ multiplex PCR, yet TCRdb's version contains in-frame clones alone and is incomplete. The sample yields under 45,000 clones, roughly 90% seen once. This TCR was recovered from a woman in her fifties or sixties with HIV. Sequenced here: unsorted PBMCs, sampled 1.2 years after starting antiretroviral therapy.

CDR3 protein: CASSLGRSQPQHF. The DNA of the CDR3 is TGTGCCAGCAGCTTAGGCCGCAGTCAGCCCCAGCATTTT. The chain joins TRBV11-2 to TRBJ1-5; D is uncertain. The CDR3 length is 13 residues. Germline V gene lookup returns CDR1 SGHAT and CDR2 FQNNGV. V lost 1 base, J lost 6 bases, and 7 bases lay in between.